The following is a T cell receptor beta chain sequence with its context. The antigen remains unidentified. The source material, RNA transcripts, was used to amplify TCR beta CDR3 regions. Carried out on the TCR CDR3, a first-round RT-PCR used the HTBI primer set. TCRdb reprocessed the multiplex PCR reads with MiXCR, giving one entry per CDR3 protein. The sample contains hundreds of thousands of distinct CDR3 sequences, 45% of which appear only once. The CDR3 has 18 residues. Deletions cut 5 bases from V and 7 bases from J, with 24 bases between. Germline assignment: CDR1 SGHTA and CDR2 FQGNSA. The record originates from a study of T cells in Graves' hyperthyroidism and ophthalmopathy. Broader study findings: Appearing also in blood were most of the thyroid clonotypes expanded above 0.001. The model anticipated ophthalmopathy a median approximately 6.7 months pre-onset.

Reasons for excluding patients were uncontrolled infection, other autoimmune disease, pregnancy or lactation. The sequencing input was peripheral blood or thyroid tissue (not recorded which). The origin of this receptor is an adult man with Graves' disease, either hyperthyroidism or ophthalmopathy (not recorded which). This chain links TRBV7-2 with TRBJ1-6; no definite D call. This CDR3 reads CASSQDLPGMSTNSPLHF. The CDR3 bases are TGTGCCAGCAGCCAAGATCTTCCGGGGATGAGTACCAATTCACCCCTCCACTTT.